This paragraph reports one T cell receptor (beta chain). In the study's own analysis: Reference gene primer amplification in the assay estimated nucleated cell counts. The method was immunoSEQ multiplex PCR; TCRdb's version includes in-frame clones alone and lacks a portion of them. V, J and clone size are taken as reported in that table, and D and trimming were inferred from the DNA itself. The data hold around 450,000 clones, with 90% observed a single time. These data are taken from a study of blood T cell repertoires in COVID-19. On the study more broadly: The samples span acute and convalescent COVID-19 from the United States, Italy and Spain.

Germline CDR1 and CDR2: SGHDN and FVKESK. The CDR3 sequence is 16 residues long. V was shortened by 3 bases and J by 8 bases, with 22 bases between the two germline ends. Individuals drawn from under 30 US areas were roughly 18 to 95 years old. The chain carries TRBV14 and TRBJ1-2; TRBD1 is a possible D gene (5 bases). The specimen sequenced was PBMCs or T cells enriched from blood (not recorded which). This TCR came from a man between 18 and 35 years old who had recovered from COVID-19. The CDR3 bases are TGTGCCAGCAGCCAGAGATCGAGCCCCCCGGGACTAGGCTACACCTTC. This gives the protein CASSQRSSPPGLGYTF.